The rows below give T cell receptor beta chains drawn from one sample of a study of blood T cells in healthy people across ages. TCRdb passed the 5' RACE reads through MiXCR, listing each CDR3 protein once. The sample carries 920,000 or so distinct CDR3 sequences, 45% recorded once. Sample: blood. All receptors come from a woman aged 55-70 years in good health. Both conserved end residues are part of each CDR3. The order of the fields is clone size, V gene, J gene, D gene, CDR3 length, CDR3 protein, CDR3 DNA. A D gene is named only where the DNA matches it firmly. Size is stated for part of the rows, as once, few or many counts, or as a class when the clone is expanded.

few	TRBV29-1	TRBJ2-1	NA	13	CSAMRLDYNEQFF	TGCAGCGCCATGAGACTAGATTACAATGAGCAGTTCTTC
few	TRBV7-9	TRBJ2-5	NA	15	CASSPPASERETQYF	TGTGCCAGCAGCCCTCCCGCTAGCGAGAGGGAGACCCAGTACTTC
NA	TRBV11-1	TRBJ2-7	NA	15	CASSPVLQGSYEQYF	TGTGCCAGCAGCCCCGTACTACAGGGCTCCTACGAGCAGTACTTC
few	TRBV6-2/TRBV6-3	TRBJ2-5	TRBD2	16	CASSTIGLAGPETQYF	TGTGCCAGCAGTACGATAGGACTAGCGGGCCCAGAGACCCAGTACTTC
NA	TRBV18	TRBJ1-2	NA	13	CASSHGSLNGYTF	TGTGCCAGCTCCCACGGGAGTTTGAATGGCTACACCTTC
NA	TRBV3-1	TRBJ2-7	NA	15	CASSPGVTKSYEQYF	TGTGCCAGCAGCCCGGGGGTCACCAAGTCCTACGAGCAGTACTTC
few	TRBV29-1	TRBJ2-7	NA	12	CSVEDQMYEQYF	TGCAGCGTTGAAGATCAGATGTACGAGCAGTACTTC
NA	TRBV24-1	TRBJ2-3	TRBD1	15	CATSDSGGSTDTQYF	TGTGCCACCAGTGATTCAGGGGGTAGCACAGATACGCAGTATTTT
NA	TRBV3-1	TRBJ2-7	TRBD1	13	CASSKDRAGTQYF	TGTGCCAGCAGCAAGGACAGGGCGGGAACCCAGTACTTC
NA	TRBV4-1	TRBJ1-6	NA	13	CASSQDAERNLHF	TGCGCCAGCAGCCAAGATGCGGAGAGGAACCTCCACTTT
NA	TRBV28	TRBJ2-7	TRBD2	17	CATTTGTSGSIPYEQYF	TGTGCCACCACGACAGGGACTAGCGGGAGTATCCCCTACGAGCAGTACTTC
NA	TRBV7-8	TRBJ2-7	NA	12	CASSSTNYEQYF	TGTGCCAGCAGCTCAACGAACTACGAGCAGTACTTC
NA	TRBV7-8	TRBJ2-1	NA	13	CASSPDSLDEQFF	TGTGCCAGCAGCCCCGACAGCCTTGATGAGCAGTTCTTC
NA	TRBV20-1	TRBJ2-5	NA	16	CSARGVLRVAGETQYF	TGCAGTGCTAGAGGGGTTTTGCGGGTAGCTGGAGAGACCCAGTACTTC
NA	TRBV11-2	TRBJ2-7	NA	17	CASSIFSPGLSSYEQYF	TGTGCCAGCAGCATTTTCTCGCCGGGACTTTCCTCCTACGAGCAGTACTTC
NA	TRBV6-5	TRBJ2-7	TRBD1	18	CASSYSGMGWDRGYEQYF	TGTGCCAGCAGTTACTCGGGGATGGGATGGGACAGGGGGTACGAGCAGTACTTC
few	TRBV4-1	TRBJ2-5	TRBD1	16	CASSQSDRVLQETQYF	TGCGCCAGCAGCCAGTCGGACAGGGTCCTCCAAGAGACCCAGTACTTC
NA	TRBV25-1	TRBJ2-1	TRBD2	17	CASSELKGTSSGNEQFF	TGTGCCAGCAGTGAATTAAAAGGGACTAGCAGCGGGAATGAGCAGTTCTTC
NA	TRBV25-1	TRBJ1-5	NA	13	CASSGTGSQPQHF	TGTGCCAGCAGTGGAACAGGATCTCAGCCCCAGCATTTT
NA	TRBV12-1	TRBJ2-3	NA	16	CASSFGASPNRDTQYF	TGTGCCAGCAGCTTTGGTGCTAGCCCGAATCGTGATACGCAGTATTTT
few	TRBV6-1	TRBJ2-5	TRBD1	16	CASTITLTGGRETQYF	TGTGCCAGCACGATCACCCTGACAGGGGGAAGAGAGACCCAGTACTTC
few	TRBV11-1	TRBJ2-3	TRBD2	19	CASSSTWTSVVGSTDTQYF	TGTGCCAGCAGCTCGACTTGGACTAGCGTGGTGGGAAGCACAGATACGCAGTATTTT
few	TRBV28	TRBJ2-5	NA	14	CASSPSGPQETQYF	TGTGCCAGCAGTCCCTCGGGACCACAAGAGACCCAGTACTTC
few	TRBV12-3/TRBV12-4	TRBJ2-3	NA	12	CASSTSRDTQYF	NA
once	TRBV20-1	TRBJ2-7	TRBD2	14	CSATTSGNSYEQYF	TGCAGTGCCACCACTAGCGGGAACTCCTACGAGCAGTACTTC
NA	TRBV7-6	TRBJ2-3	NA	16	CASSSRAGGGTDTQYF	TGTGCCAGCAGCTCCCGAGCTGGAGGGGGCACAGATACGCAGTATTTT
few	TRBV5-1	TRBJ1-4	NA	15	CASSLQGTTNEKLFF	TGCGCCAGCAGCTTACAGGGAACAACTAATGAAAAACTGTTTTTT
NA	TRBV2	TRBJ2-7	TRBD2	14	CASLFSGASYEQYF	TGTGCCAGCTTGTTCAGCGGGGCCTCCTACGAGCAGTACTTC
NA	TRBV7-3	TRBJ2-3	TRBD2	17	CASGGGTSGTDTDTQYF	TGTGCCAGCGGAGGAGGGACTAGCGGGACAGACACAGATACGCAGTATTTT
few	TRBV2	TRBJ1-5	NA	14	CASSTEGGSRPQHF	TGTGCCAGCAGTACCGAGGGGGGGAGTAGGCCCCAGCATTTT
NA	TRBV4-1	TRBJ2-7	TRBD2	16	CASSQDDSGIYNEQYF	TGCGCCAGCAGCCAGGACGACAGCGGGATCTACAATGAGCAGTACTTC
NA	TRBV11-1	TRBJ2-1	NA	15	CASSLWAPVDNEQFF	TGTGCCAGCAGCTTATGGGCCCCCGTGGACAATGAGCAGTTCTTC
few	TRBV5-5	TRBJ2-7	TRBD2	14	CASRRTSGNYEQYF	TGTGCCAGCAGACGGACTAGCGGCAATTACGAGCAGTACTTC
once	TRBV27	TRBJ2-1	NA	14	CASSVLNSYNEQFF	TGTGCCAGCAGTGTCCTCAACTCCTACAATGAGCAGTTCTTC